What follows are 4 T cell receptor beta chains derived from one specimen sequenced in a study of T cell repertoires in cytomegalovirus infection. Their antigens remain unidentified. Each CDR3 protein gets one entry after TCRdb re-called the reads with MiXCR. The sample lists 100,000 to 150,000 distinct CDR3 sequences; roughly 25% were seen once. The specimen was PBMCs, sequenced either directly or after in vitro stimulation (not recorded which). All receptors come from a human donor in good health (CMV status not recorded). Some clones in this sample may be carry-over from other donors' samples.

This clonotype was picked up many times. This chain uses TRBV7-2 with TRBJ1-5; D might be TRBD1 (5 bases). The V gene lost 2 bases and the J gene lost 2 bases, with 16 bases spanning the gap. Per the germline V gene, CDR1 is SGHTA and CDR2 is FQGNSA. The CDR3 spans 17 residues. The CDR3 DNA reads as TGTGCCAGCAGCTTAAGTCGGGGGGGGGTCGGCAATCAGCCCCAGCATTTT. Protein: CASSLSRGGVGNQPQHF.

V is TRBV12-3 or TRBV12-4 and J is TRBJ2-1, with 7 bases matching TRBD2. The trim removed 8 bases at V and 5 bases at J, leaving 9 bases unmatched. The CDR3 covers 14 residues. The CDR3 loop reads CASGRLAGNNEQFF. In DNA form, the CDR3 reads TGTGCCAGCGGAAGGTTAGCGGGCAACAATGAGCAGTTCTTC.

Points on this clonotype: At one end, the junction sequence differs from germline, possibly due to a read error. The rearrangement uses TRBV2 and TRBJ2-7; D may correspond to TRBD1 or TRBD2 (6 bases each). Germline values: CDR1 SNHLY, CDR2 FYNNEI. The CDR3 spans 13 residues. CDR3 DNA: TGTGCCAGCAGTCCCGTCCCGGGGGCGGGTGCGGACTTC. Translated, it gives CASSPVPGAGADF. Supplemented by reference TRBV2 and TRBJ2-7, the full variable domain reads EPEVTQTPSHQVTQMGQEVILRCVPISNHLYFYWYRQILGQKVEFLVSFYNNEISEKSEIFDDQFSVERPDGSNFTLKIRSTKLEDSAMYFCASSPVPGAGADFGPGTRLTVT.

The rearrangement uses TRBV28 and TRBJ1-1; TRBD1 might be the D (6 bases). The length of the CDR3 is 15 residues. Germline V gene lookup returns CDR1 MDHEN and CDR2 SYDVKM. Trimming shortened V by 2 bases and J by 3 bases, and 13 bases separated the two germline ends. CDR3 protein: CASSLTGWVDTEAFF. CDR3 DNA: TGTGCCAGCAGTTTAACAGGGTGGGTGGACACTGAAGCTTTCTTT.